This TCR beta chain was sequenced in a study of T cells after yellow fever vaccination. The germline V gene encodes CDR1 DFQATT and CDR2 SNEGSKA (reference sequence). This CDR3 contains 15 residues. Trimming pared 3 bases from V and 4 bases from J, leaving 18 bases between. This clonotype occurred a few times. TCRdb redid the calling of the 5' RACE reads with MiXCR, one entry per CDR3 protein. The table records 300,000 to 400,000 distinct CDR3 sequences, roughly 4% of them present only once. Sequencing used PBMCs, obtained 5 days after the yellow fever booster vaccination. This chain uses TRBV20-1 with TRBJ1-1, with a possible D match to TRBD1 (6 bases). The sequence came from a man aged 18-30 years who received the YFV17D yellow fever vaccine. For the CDR3, the DNA is TGCAGTGCTAGTCAAAACAGGGATTGGGTCACTGAAGCTTTCTTT. Protein product: CSASQNRDWVTEAFF.